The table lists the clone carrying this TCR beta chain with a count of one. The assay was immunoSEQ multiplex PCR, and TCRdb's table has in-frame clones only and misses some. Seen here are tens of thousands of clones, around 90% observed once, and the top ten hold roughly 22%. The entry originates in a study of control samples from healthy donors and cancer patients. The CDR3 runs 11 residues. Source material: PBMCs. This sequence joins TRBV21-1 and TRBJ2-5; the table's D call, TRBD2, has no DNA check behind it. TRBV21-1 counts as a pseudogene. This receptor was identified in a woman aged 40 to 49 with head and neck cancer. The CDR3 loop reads CASSPREPLYF. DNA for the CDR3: TGTGCCAGCAGCCCCCGGGAACCCTTGTACTTC.